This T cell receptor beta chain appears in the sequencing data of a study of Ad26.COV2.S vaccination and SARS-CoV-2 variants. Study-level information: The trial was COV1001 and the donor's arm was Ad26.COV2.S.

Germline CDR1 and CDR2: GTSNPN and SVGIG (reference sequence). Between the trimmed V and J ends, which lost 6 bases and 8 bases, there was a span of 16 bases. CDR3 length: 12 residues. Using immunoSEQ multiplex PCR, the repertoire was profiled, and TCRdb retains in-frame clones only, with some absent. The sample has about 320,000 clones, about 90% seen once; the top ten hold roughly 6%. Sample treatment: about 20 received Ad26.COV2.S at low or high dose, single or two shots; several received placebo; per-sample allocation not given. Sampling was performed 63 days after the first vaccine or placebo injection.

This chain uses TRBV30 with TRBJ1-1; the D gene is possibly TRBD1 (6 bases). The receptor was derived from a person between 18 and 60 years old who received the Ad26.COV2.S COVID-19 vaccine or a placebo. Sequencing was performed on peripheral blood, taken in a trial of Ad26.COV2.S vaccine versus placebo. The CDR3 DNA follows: TGTGCCTGTAACAGGGTTGAGGAGGAAGCTTTCTTT. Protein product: CACNRVEEEAFF.